Each of the 12 T cell receptor beta chains below was sequenced from the same sample in a study of blood T cell repertoires in COVID-19. Assay: immunoSEQ multiplex PCR; the TCRdb copy retains only in-frame clones and omits some. The repertoire has nearly 55,000 clones, about 86% of them found once; the top ten carry around 11%. The sample consisted of peripheral blood. These receptors came from a man aged 65 to 79 with active COVID-19.

The chain combines TRBV28 with TRBJ1-1, with D unresolved. The CDR3 contains 14 residues. V was shortened by 6 bases and J by 0 bases, with 11 bases between the two germline ends. Germline V gene data show CDR1 as MDHEN and CDR2 as SYDVKM. CDR3 DNA: TGTGCCAGCAGCTCGCCAGGTTTGAACACTGAAGCTTTCTTT. As protein: CASSSPGLNTEAFF. The full variable domain, completed using reference TRBV28 and TRBJ1-1, is DVKVTQSSRYLVKRTGEKVFLECVQDMDHENMFWYRQDPGLGLRLIYFSYDVKMKEKGDIPEGYSVSREKKERFSLILESASTNQTSMYLCASSSPGLNTEAFFGQGTRLTVV.

This clone was recorded a few times. V usage is TRBV6-5 and J usage is TRBJ2-3; TRBD2 matches 7 bases. The V and J ends lost 5 bases and 2 bases, in that order; junction bases with no gene match: 7. Germline V gene lookup returns CDR1 MNHEY and CDR2 SVGAGI. The CDR3 loop spans 15 amino acids. In nucleotides, the CDR3 is TGTGCCAGCAGTAAACTAGCGCGACTCACAGATACGCAGTATTTT. Its translation: CASSKLARLTDTQYF.

V usage is TRBV6-6 and J usage is TRBJ2-7; D remains ambiguous. CDR1 and CDR2 (germline): MNHNY, SVGAGI (reference sequence). V gave up 3 bases and J gave up 3 bases, with 3 bases separating them. There are 11 residues in the CDR3. The CDR3 DNA reads as TGTGCCAGCAGTTATCTCTACGAGCAGTACTTC. This gives the protein CASSYLYEQYF.

V usage is TRBV11-2 and J usage is TRBJ1-1, with 9 bases fitting TRBD1. The CDR3 extends over 15 amino acids. Germline values: CDR1 SGHAT, CDR2 FQNNGV. V trimming: 5 bases; J trimming: 10 bases; junction bases outside the gene matches: 14. Here the CDR3 DNA reads TGTGCCAGCAGCCCCCTATCCTCCCACAGGGGGCGAGCTTTCTTT. This encodes CASSPLSSHRGRAFF.

CDR3: CASSIWGRDSYGYTF. In DNA form, the CDR3 reads TGTGCCAGTAGTATATGGGGACGGGACAGCTATGGCTACACCTTC. The chain employs TRBV19 and TRBJ1-2; 7 nucleotides line up with TRBD1. Germline lookup yields CDR1 LNHDA and CDR2 SQIVND (reference sequence). V shed 2 bases and J 4 bases; nucleotides not matched to a gene: 7. This CDR3 is built from 15 residues.

Written as DNA, the CDR3 is TGTGCCAGCAGCCCCCGGGCCTACGAGCAGTACTTC. Amino acid sequence: CASSPRAYEQYF. The V gene is TRBV11-3, the J gene TRBJ2-7; no reliable D call. CDR3 size: 12 residues. CDR1 is SGHNT and CDR2 is YENEEA in the germline V gene. Trimming removed 5 bases at V and 2 bases at J, with 7 bases between.

The rearrangement joins TRBV3-1 (or the pseudogene TRBV3-2) to TRBJ2-7; weak D call: TRBD2 (6 bases). V lost 2 bases and J lost 6, with 14 bases in between. Germline V lookup: CDR1 LGHDT, CDR2 YNNKEL (reference sequence). The CDR3 sequence is 14 residues long. The CDR3 is CASSQIPQGGEQYF. Written as DNA, the CDR3 is TGTGCCAGCAGCCAAATCCCGCAGGGAGGCGAGCAGTACTTC.

V gene TRBV29-1 combines with J gene TRBJ2-7; D might be TRBD1 (8 bases). CDR3 length: 13 residues. Germline V gene lookup returns CDR1 SQVTM and CDR2 ANQGSEA. V shed 7 bases and J shed 2 bases, with 15 bases lying between them. CDR3 protein: CSAQQGGAYEQYF. The CDR3 region has the DNA TGCAGCGCCCAACAGGGGGGGGCCTACGAGCAGTACTTC.

The chain combines TRBV2 with TRBJ2-3; 10 bases line up with TRBD2. CDR1 is SNHLY and CDR2 is FYNNEI in the germline V gene. CDR3 size: 16 residues. The trim removed 6 bases at V and 2 bases at J, leaving 8 bases unmatched. CDR3 nucleotide sequence: TGTGCCAGCAGCCCTCTAGCGGGGGTCTCCACAGATACGCAGTATTTT. Its protein is CASSPLAGVSTDTQYF.

The chain combines TRBV18 with TRBJ1-3, with D uncertain. CDR3 size: 14 residues. CDR1 is KGHSH and CDR2 is LQKENI in the germline V gene. Trimming cost V 0 bases and J 0 bases, with 3 bases left between them. CDR3 loop: CASSPPASGNTIYF. The CDR3 DNA sequence: TGTGCCAGCTCACCACCGGCCTCTGGAAACACCATATATTTT. Full variable domain (rest looked up from reference TRBV18 and TRBJ1-3): NAGVMQNPRHLVRRRGQEARLRCSPMKGHSHVYWYRQLPEEGLKFMVYLQKENIIDESGMPKERFSAEFPKEGPSILRIQQVVRGDSAAYFCASSPPASGNTIYFGEGSWLTVV.

V usage is TRBV7-2 and J usage is TRBJ1-5; tentative D call: TRBD1 (5 bases). Germline CDR1 and CDR2: SGHTA and FQGNSA. This CDR3 spans 14 amino acids. Trimming cost V 4 bases and J 6 bases, with 13 bases left between them. The CDR3 DNA reads as TGTGCCAGCAGCTGGTCGGGGGGGGTTCAGCCCCAGCATTTT. Protein product: CASSWSGGVQPQHF.

The chain recombines TRBV27 with TRBJ2-1; 10 bases fit TRBD1. The CDR3 consists of 15 residues. Germline V gene sequence: CDR1 MNHEY, CDR2 SMNVEV (reference sequence). V gave up 9 bases and J gave up 3 bases; unmatched junction bases: 8. The CDR3 DNA reads as TGTGCCAGTTCTCCGGGACAGGGGTTCTACAATGAGCAGTTCTTC. This gives the protein CASSPGQGFYNEQFF.